This T cell receptor beta chain originates from a study of monozygotic twins with inflammatory bowel disease. Study results and limitations: Compared with healthy twins, IBD patients shared fewer clonotypes with others, especially with disease activity.

TCRdb re-called the 5' RACE reads, yielding one record per CDR3 amino acid sequence without DNA. This table lists around 400,000 distinct CDR3 sequences. A remark on this clonotype: Its antigen remains unidentified.

This CDR3 is 14 amino acids long. Germline values: CDR1 SEHNR, CDR2 FQNEAQ (reference sequence). Sequenced material: blood. This chain uses TRBV7-9 with TRBJ1-2; TCRdb calls TRBD1, which cannot be checked without DNA. The origin of this receptor is a human donor with ulcerative colitis or Crohn's disease, or a healthy co-twin of an affected twin (not recorded which). This CDR3 reads CASSLGGQSYGYTF. Supplemented by reference TRBV7-9 and TRBJ1-2, the full variable domain reads DTGVSQNPRHKITKRGQNVTFRCDPISEHNRLYWYRQTLGQGPEFLTYFQNEAQLEKSRLLSDRFSAERPKGSFSTLEIQRTEQGDSAMYLCASSLGGQSYGYTFGSGTRLTVV.